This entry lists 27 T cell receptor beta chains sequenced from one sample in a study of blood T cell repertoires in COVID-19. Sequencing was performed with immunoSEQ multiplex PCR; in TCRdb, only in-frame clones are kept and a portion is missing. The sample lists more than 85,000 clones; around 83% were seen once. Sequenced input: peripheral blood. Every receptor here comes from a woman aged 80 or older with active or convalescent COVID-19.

Here the CDR3 reads CATSQGSIKETQYF. CDR3 DNA sequence: TGTGCCACCAGCCAGGGCTCCATTAAAGAGACCCAGTACTTC. The chain joins TRBV15 to TRBJ2-5; weak D call: TRBD1 (5 bases). Germline V gives CDR1 LNHNV, CDR2 YYDKDF (reference sequence). Trimming left V 5 bases short and J 3 bases short, with 13 bases between. The CDR3 spans 14 residues.

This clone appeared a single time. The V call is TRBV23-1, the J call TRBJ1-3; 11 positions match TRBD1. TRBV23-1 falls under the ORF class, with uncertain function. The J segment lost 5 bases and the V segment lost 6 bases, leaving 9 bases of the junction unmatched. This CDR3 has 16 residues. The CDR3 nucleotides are TGCGCCAGCAGCCGGGTCCGGACAGGGGGCAGAAACACCATATATTTT. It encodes CASSRVRTGGRNTIYF.

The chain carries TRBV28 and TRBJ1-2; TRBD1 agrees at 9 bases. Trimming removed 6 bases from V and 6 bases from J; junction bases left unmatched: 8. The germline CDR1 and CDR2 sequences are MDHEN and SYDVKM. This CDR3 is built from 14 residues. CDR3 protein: CASRGRDRVNGYTF. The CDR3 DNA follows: TGTGCCAGCAGAGGACGGGACAGGGTGAATGGCTACACCTTC.

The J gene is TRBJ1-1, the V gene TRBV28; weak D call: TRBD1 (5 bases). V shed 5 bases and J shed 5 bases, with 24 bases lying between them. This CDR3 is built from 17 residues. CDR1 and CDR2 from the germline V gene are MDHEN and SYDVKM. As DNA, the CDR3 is TGTGCCAGCAGTCCGTACGGCGCATCAAGGGGTGGGACTGAAGCTTTCTTT. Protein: CASSPYGASRGGTEAFF.

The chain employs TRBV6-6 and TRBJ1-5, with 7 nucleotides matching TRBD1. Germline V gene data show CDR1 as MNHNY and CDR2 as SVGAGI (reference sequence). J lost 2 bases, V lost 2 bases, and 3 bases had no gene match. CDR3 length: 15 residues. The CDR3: CASSYGQGGNQPQHF. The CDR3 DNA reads TGTGCCAGCAGTTACGGGCAGGGGGGCAATCAGCCCCAGCATTTT.

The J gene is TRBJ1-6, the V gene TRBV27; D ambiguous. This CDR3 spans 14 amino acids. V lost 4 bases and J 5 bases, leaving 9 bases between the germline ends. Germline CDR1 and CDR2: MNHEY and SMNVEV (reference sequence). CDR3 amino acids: CASSSRQNNSPLHF. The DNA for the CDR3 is TGTGCCAGCAGTTCGCGACAAAATAATTCACCCCTCCACTTT.

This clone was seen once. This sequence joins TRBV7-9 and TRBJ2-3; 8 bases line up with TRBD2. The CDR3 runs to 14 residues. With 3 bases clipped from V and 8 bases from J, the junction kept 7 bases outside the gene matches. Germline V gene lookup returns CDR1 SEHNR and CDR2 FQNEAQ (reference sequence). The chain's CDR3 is CASSLAGGLGTQYF. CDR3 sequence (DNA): TGTGCCAGCAGCTTGGCGGGAGGCCTGGGTACGCAGTATTTT.

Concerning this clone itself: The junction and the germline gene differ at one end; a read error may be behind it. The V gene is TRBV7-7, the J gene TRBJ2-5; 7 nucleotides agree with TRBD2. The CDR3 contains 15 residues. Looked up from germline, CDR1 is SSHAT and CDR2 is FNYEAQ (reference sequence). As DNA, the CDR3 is TGTGCTAGCAGCTTGGGAGGGGCTGTGGTGGAGACCCAGTACTTC. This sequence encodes CASSLGGAVVETQYF.

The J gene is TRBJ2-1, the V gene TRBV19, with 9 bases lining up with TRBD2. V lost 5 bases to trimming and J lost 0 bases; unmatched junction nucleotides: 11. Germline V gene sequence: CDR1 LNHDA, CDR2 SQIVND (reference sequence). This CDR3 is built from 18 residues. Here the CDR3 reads CASSLGSGSLGSYNEQFF. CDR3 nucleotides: TGTGCCAGTAGTTTGGGTAGCGGGAGTTTAGGCTCCTACAATGAGCAGTTCTTC.

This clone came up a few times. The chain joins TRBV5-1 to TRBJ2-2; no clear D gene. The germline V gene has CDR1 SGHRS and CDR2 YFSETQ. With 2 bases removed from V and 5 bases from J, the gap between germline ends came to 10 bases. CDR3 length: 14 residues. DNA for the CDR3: TGCGCCAGCAGCTTACAGAGAGAGACCGGGGAGCTGTTTTTT. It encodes CASSLQRETGELFF.

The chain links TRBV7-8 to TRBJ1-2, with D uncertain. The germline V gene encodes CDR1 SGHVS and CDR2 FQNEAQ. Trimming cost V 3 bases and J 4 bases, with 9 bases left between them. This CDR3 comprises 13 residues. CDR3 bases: TGTGCCAGCAGCTTCCGACTCAGCTATGGCTACACCTTC. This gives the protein CASSFRLSYGYTF.

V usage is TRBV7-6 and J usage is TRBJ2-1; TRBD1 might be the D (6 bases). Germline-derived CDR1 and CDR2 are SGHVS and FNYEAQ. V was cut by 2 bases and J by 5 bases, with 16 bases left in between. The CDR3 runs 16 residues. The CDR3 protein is CASSLFGTRADNEQFF. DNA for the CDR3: TGTGCCAGCAGCTTATTTGGGACACGGGCTGACAATGAGCAGTTCTTC.

The CDR3 bases are TGTGCCAGCAGGCCCGACCACCAGGGGAAGGCCGGGGAGCTGTTTTTT. It is translated as CASRPDHQGKAGELFF. The chain joins TRBV3-1 (or the pseudogene TRBV3-2) to TRBJ2-2, with D perhaps TRBD1 (6 bases). The CDR3 has 16 amino acids. CDR1 and CDR2 (germline): LGHDT, YNNKEL (reference sequence). The V and J ends lost 6 bases and 6 bases respectively, with 20 bases between them.

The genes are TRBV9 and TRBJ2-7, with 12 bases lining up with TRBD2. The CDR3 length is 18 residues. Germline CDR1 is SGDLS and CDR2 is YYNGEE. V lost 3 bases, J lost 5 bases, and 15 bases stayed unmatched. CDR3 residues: CASSAAQGLAGSKNEQYF. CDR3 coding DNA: TGTGCCAGCAGCGCCGCCCAAGGACTAGCGGGATCCAAAAACGAGCAGTACTTC. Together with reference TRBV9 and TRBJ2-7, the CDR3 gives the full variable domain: DSGVTQTPKHLITATGQRVTLRCSPRSGDLSVYWYQQSLDQGLQFLIQYYNGEERAKGNILERFSAQQFPDLHSELNLSSLELGDSALYFCASSAAQGLAGSKNEQYFGPGTRLTVT.

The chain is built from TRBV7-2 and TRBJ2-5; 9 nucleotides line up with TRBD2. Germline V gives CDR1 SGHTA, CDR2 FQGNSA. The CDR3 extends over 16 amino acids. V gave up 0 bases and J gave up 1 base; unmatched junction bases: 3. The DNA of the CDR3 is TGTGCCAGCAGCTTAGCTGCTAGCGGGATCCAAGAGACCCAGTACTTC. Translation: CASSLAASGIQETQYF.

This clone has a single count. In DNA, the CDR3 is TGTGCCAGCAGTTACTCAAGACGGGACACCAACAATGAGCAGTTCTTC. Its protein product is CASSYSRRDTNNEQFF. The V and J genes are TRBV6-5 and TRBJ2-1, with a possible D match to TRBD1 (6 bases). This CDR3 is built from 16 residues. Germline V CDR1 and CDR2: MNHEY, SVGAGI. The V and J ends lost 0 bases and 5 bases respectively, with 14 bases between them.

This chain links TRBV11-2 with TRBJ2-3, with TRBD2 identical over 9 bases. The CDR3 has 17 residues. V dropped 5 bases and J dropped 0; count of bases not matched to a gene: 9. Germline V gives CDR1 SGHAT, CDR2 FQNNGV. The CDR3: CASSPQGSGRSTDTQYF. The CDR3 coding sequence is TGTGCCAGCAGCCCCCAAGGGAGCGGGAGGAGCACAGATACGCAGTATTTT.

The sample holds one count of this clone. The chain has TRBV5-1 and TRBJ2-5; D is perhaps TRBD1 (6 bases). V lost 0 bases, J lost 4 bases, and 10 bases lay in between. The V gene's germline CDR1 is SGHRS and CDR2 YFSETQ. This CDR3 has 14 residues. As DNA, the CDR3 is TGCGCCAGCAGCTTGGACAGGGCAGGAGAGACCCAGTACTTC. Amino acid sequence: CASSLDRAGETQYF.

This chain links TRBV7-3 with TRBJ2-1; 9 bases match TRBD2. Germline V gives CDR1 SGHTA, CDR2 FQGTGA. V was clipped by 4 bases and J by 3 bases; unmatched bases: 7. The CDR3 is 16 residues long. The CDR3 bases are TGTGCCAGCAGCTCTCTAGCGGGGTTTCTCTACAATGAGCAGTTCTTC. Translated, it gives CASSSLAGFLYNEQFF.

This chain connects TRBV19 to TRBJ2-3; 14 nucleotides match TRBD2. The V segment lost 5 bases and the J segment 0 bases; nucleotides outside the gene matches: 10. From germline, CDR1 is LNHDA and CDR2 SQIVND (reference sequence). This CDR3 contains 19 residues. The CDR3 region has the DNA TGTGCCAGTAGTCCGGGACTAGCGGGAGCTCTAACTAGCACAGATACGCAGTATTTT. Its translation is CASSPGLAGALTSTDTQYF.

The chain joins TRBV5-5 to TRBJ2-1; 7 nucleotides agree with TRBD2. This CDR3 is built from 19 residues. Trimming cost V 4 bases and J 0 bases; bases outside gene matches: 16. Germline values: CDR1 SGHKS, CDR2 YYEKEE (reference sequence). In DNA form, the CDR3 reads TGTGCCAGCAGCGCCCTTGGGCTAGCGGTCAAGAGCTCCTACAATGAGCAGTTCTTC. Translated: CASSALGLAVKSSYNEQFF.

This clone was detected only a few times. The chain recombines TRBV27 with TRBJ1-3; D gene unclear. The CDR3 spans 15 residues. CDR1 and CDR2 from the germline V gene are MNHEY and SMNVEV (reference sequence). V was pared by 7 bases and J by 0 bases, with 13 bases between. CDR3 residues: CASTSQAFSGNTIYF. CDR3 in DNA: TGTGCCAGCACTTCGCAGGCCTTCTCTGGAAACACCATATATTTT.

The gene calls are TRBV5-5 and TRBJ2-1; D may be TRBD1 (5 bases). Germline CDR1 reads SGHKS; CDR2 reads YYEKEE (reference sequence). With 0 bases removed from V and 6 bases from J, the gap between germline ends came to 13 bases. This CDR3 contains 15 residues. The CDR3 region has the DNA TGTGCCAGCAGCTTGGACCAGGGTAGTTTCAATGAGCAGTTCTTC. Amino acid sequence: CASSLDQGSFNEQFF.

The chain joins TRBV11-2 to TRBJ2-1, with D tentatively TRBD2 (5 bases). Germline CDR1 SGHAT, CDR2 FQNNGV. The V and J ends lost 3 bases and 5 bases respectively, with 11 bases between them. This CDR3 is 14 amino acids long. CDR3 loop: CASSFSTGNNEQFF. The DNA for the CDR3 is TGTGCCAGCAGCTTCTCGACGGGAAACAATGAGCAGTTCTTC. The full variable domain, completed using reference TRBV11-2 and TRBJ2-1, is EAGVAQSPRYKIIEKRQSVAFWCNPISGHATLYWYQQILGQGPKLLIQFQNNGVVDDSQLPKDRFSAERLKGVDSTLKIQPAKLEDSAVYLCASSFSTGNNEQFFGPGTRLTVL.

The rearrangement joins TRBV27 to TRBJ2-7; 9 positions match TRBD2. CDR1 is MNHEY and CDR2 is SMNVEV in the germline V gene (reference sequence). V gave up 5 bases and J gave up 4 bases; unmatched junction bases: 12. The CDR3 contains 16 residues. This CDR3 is CASSPRGLADSYEQYF. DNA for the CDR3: TGTGCCAGCAGTCCCCGGGGACTAGCAGACTCTTACGAGCAGTACTTC.

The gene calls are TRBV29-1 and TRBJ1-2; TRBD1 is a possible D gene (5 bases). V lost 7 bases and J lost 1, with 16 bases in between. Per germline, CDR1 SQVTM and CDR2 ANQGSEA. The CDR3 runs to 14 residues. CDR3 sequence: CSDGGWGFNYGYTF. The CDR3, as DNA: TGCAGCGACGGGGGTTGGGGGTTTAACTATGGCTACACCTTC.

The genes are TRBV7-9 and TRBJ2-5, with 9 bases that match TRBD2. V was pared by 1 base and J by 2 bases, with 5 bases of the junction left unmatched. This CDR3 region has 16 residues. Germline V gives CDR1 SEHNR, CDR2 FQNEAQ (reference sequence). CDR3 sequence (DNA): TGTGCCAGCAGCTTAGTTAGCGGGAGTATTCAAGAGACCCAGTACTTC. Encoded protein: CASSLVSGSIQETQYF.